This T cell receptor (beta chain) was identified in a study of long-term antiretroviral therapy in people with HIV. Overall study findings and caveats: In HIV, the repertoires covered a tighter span of CDR3 lengths than in controls.

Of note for this clone: No antigen is known for it.

immunoSEQ v3.0 was run at survey level. TCRdb's copy holds only in-frame clones and misses some; the assay was immunoSEQ multiplex PCR. The table includes 13,000 to 15,000 clones, 77% detected once. Every specimen held between 1-10 million cryopreserved PBMC. These were thawed and washed before DNA extraction. The sequenced sample was unsorted PBMCs, obtained 1.3 years before starting antiretroviral therapy. The TCR originated in a man in his forties with HIV.

The CDR3 region is CASSRDATEAFF. The CDR3 bases are TGTGCCAGCAGCCGTGATGCCACTGAAGCTTTCTTT. The V gene is TRBV5-8, the J gene TRBJ1-1; D is unresolved. The CDR3 sequence is 12 residues long. Germline V gives CDR1 SGHTS, CDR2 YDEGEE. V lost 4 bases to trimming and J lost 4 bases, with 8 bases between them.